This is a list of T cell receptor beta chains from one sample in a study of Graves' ophthalmopathy and Graves' hyperthyroidism. TCRdb redid the calling of the multiplex PCR reads with MiXCR, one entry per CDR3 protein. This table has around 170,000 distinct CDR3 sequences, 30% to 45% appearing once. Sequencing was performed on peripheral blood. These receptors were obtained from a middle-aged woman with Graves' ophthalmopathy. Both conserved end residues are trimmed from each CDR3. Clone size is given for some rows only: seen once, a few or many times, or a class if the clone is expanded.

J: TRBJ1-5
size: many
V: TRBV6-2/TRBV6-3
CDR3: ASSQVGTGPQH

J: TRBJ1-2
size: many
V: TRBV20-1
CDR3: SARDRGGYT

J: TRBJ1-5
size: many
V: TRBV2
CDR3: ASRDPVGSNQPQH

J: TRBJ1-5
size: NA
V: TRBV12-3/TRBV12-4
CDR3: ASRRANQPQH

J: TRBJ2-4
size: NA
V: TRBV6-2/TRBV6-3
CDR3: ASSPSSWPNIQY

J: TRBJ1-1
size: many
V: TRBV9
CDR3: ASSAYGAGAEAF

J: TRBJ1-2
size: many
V: TRBV3-1
CDR3: ASSQDLVKGARGYT

J: TRBJ2-2
size: NA
V: TRBV7-3
CDR3: ASSVTSGSSGELF

J: TRBJ2-7
size: many
V: TRBV20-1
CDR3: SASGTSGGYYEQY

J: TRBJ1-6
size: once
V: TRBV20-1
CDR3: SAMEGALSPLH

J: TRBJ1-1
size: NA
V: TRBV6-1
CDR3: ASTQVSLGRTEAF

J: TRBJ2-7
size: NA
V: TRBV28
CDR3: ASSITGYLSYEQY

J: TRBJ1-2
size: many
V: TRBV28
CDR3: ASSPSLTVYYGYT

J: TRBJ2-5
size: many
V: TRBV4-2
CDR3: ASSQQGGETQY

J: TRBJ1-6
size: once
V: TRBV12-3/TRBV12-4
CDR3: ASSFGQGRSPLH

J: TRBJ1-2
size: NA
V: TRBV12-3/TRBV12-4
CDR3: ASSVGTGGGYT

J: TRBJ1-1
size: NA
V: TRBV7-2
CDR3: ASSLRGDDTEAF

J: TRBJ1-5
size: NA
V: TRBV7-2
CDR3: ASSLDSIEPQH

J: TRBJ1-5
size: NA
V: TRBV28
CDR3: ASSYKKRTGSNQPQH

J: TRBJ2-7
size: many
V: TRBV28
CDR3: ASSLWDSAYEQY

J: TRBJ1-6
size: many
V: TRBV6-2/TRBV6-3
CDR3: ASRPSSYNSPLH

J: TRBJ2-5
size: few
V: TRBV20-1
CDR3: SARDGGGYGVETQY

J: TRBJ1-1
size: many
V: TRBV12-3/TRBV12-4
CDR3: ASTPDTGITEAF

J: TRBJ1-2
size: NA
V: TRBV12-3/TRBV12-4
CDR3: ASSIRDRGASYGYT

J: TRBJ2-5
size: few
V: TRBV6-1
CDR3: ASSEVGEETQY

J: TRBJ2-4
size: many
V: TRBV7-2
CDR3: ASSPMGPSGWDIQY

J: TRBJ1-2
size: many
V: TRBV20-1
CDR3: SALSWQAEGGYT

J: TRBJ2-5
size: many
V: TRBV12-3/TRBV12-4
CDR3: ASSRTGPGLETQY

J: TRBJ2-2
size: many
V: TRBV7-8
CDR3: ASSITDQSGELF

J: TRBJ2-7
size: NA
V: TRBV6-5
CDR3: ASSYGPKGEQY

J: TRBJ1-2
size: many
V: TRBV11-1
CDR3: ASSEEGTGYT

J: TRBJ1-1
size: NA
V: TRBV6-1
CDR3: ATLRDRVVNTEAF

J: TRBJ2-7
size: NA
V: TRBV27
CDR3: ASSRTRWTSGMYEQY

J: TRBJ1-5
size: many
V: TRBV6-1
CDR3: ASSEAAGTGAQH

J: TRBJ1-1
size: many
V: TRBV28
CDR3: ASSPLPGGRTEAF

J: TRBJ1-5
size: many
V: TRBV25-1
CDR3: ASSLSGQPQH

J: TRBJ1-1
size: NA
V: TRBV5-8
CDR3: AAGRGALAF

J: TRBJ2-7
size: few
V: TRBV12-3/TRBV12-4
CDR3: ASRRTGGDEQY

J: TRBJ1-1
size: few
V: TRBV5-5
CDR3: ASNPTGVPFTEAF

J: TRBJ1-2
size: many
V: TRBV12-3/TRBV12-4
CDR3: ASRRGGYGYT

J: TRBJ2-2
size: many
V: TRBV2
CDR3: ASNRGGANTGELF

J: TRBJ1-2
size: many
V: TRBV5-1
CDR3: ATRQGNYGYT

J: TRBJ1-1
size: many
V: TRBV5-8
CDR3: ASSVEVGVNTEAF

J: TRBJ2-7
size: many
V: TRBV4-1
CDR3: ASSQAPGGGYEQY

J: TRBJ2-5
size: many
V: TRBV4-3
CDR3: ASSQGLQETQY

J: TRBJ2-3
size: many
V: TRBV6-2/TRBV6-3
CDR3: ASSPESTSGRYTQY

J: TRBJ1-5
size: many
V: TRBV7-2
CDR3: ASSLAGGGGDQPQH

J: TRBJ1-2
size: many
V: TRBV6-5
CDR3: ASKSASNYGYT

J: TRBJ1-2
size: many
V: TRBV6-1
CDR3: ASSEVHRYYGYT

J: TRBJ1-5
size: many
V: TRBV2
CDR3: ASSEDHGQPQH

J: TRBJ1-1
size: many
V: TRBV28
CDR3: ASSRGLGEAF

J: TRBJ1-1
size: many
V: TRBV11-3
CDR3: ASSQWGGVRDTEAF

J: TRBJ2-2
size: NA
V: TRBV6-2/TRBV6-3
CDR3: ASSYSIWDRSKGELF

J: TRBJ2-2
size: many
V: TRBV12-3/TRBV12-4
CDR3: ASSLSGSNTGELF

J: TRBJ2-5
size: once
V: TRBV6-5
CDR3: ASSYVTGVVGETQY